The 26 T cell receptor beta chains in this list originate from one sample, sequenced in a study of T cell repertoires in cytomegalovirus infection. Using its own MiXCR run on the reads, TCRdb lists one record per CDR3 protein. The table lists some 350,000 distinct CDR3 sequences, 15% to 20% of them singletons. The sample comprised PBMCs. The receptors were gathered from a human donor in good health (CMV status not recorded). Some clones in this sample may be carry-over from other donors' samples.

The chain uses TRBV28 and TRBJ1-1; D not certain. Trimming took 4 bases from V and 4 from J, leaving 10 bases between them. The CDR3 loop spans 13 amino acids. Germline assignment: CDR1 MDHEN and CDR2 SYDVKM. The CDR3 is CASSYNWVTEAFF. The CDR3 DNA follows: TGTGCCAGCAGTTATAATTGGGTCACTGAAGCTTTCTTT.

This clonotype was found many times. The rearrangement links TRBV5-6 to TRBJ2-3; D gene ambiguous. There are 14 residues in the CDR3. V shed 2 bases and J shed 1 base, with 8 bases lying between them. Germline V gene lookup returns CDR1 SGHDT and CDR2 YYEEEE. The CDR3 region has the DNA TGTGCCAGCAGCTTTGGAGTGGGCACAGATACGCAGTATTTT. Translation: CASSFGVGTDTQYF.

This chain connects TRBV20-1 to TRBJ2-3; D is perhaps TRBD1 (6 bases). V lost 5 bases to trimming and J lost 2 bases, with 17 bases between them. Germline V lookup: CDR1 DFQATT, CDR2 SNEGSKA (reference sequence). CDR3 length equals 15 residues. The DNA of the CDR3 is TGCAGTGCTGGCAGGGGAAGCAGTTTCACAGATACGCAGTATTTT. It translates to CSAGRGSSFTDTQYF.

The gene calls are TRBV4-2 and TRBJ2-3; D uncertain. With 3 bases removed from V and 4 bases from J, the gap between germline ends came to 14 bases. Germline V gene data show CDR1 as LGHNA and CDR2 as YNFKEQ. CDR3 length: 15 residues. CDR3 sequence: CASSHRVPSADTQYF. In DNA, the CDR3 is TGTGCCAGCAGCCATCGCGTGCCTAGTGCAGATACGCAGTATTTT.

This clonotype was observed at least ten times. The chain is built from TRBV7-2 and TRBJ2-7; unclear D gene. This CDR3 contains 14 residues. The V gene lost 5 bases and the J gene lost 4 bases, with 15 bases spanning the gap. CDR1 is SGHTA and CDR2 is FQGNSA in the germline V gene. CDR3 DNA: TGTGCCAGCAGCGCCGGACCGCTTCTTTACGAGCAGTACTTC. Residues: CASSAGPLLYEQYF.

The V gene is TRBV12-3 or TRBV12-4, the J gene TRBJ2-3, with 8 positions matching TRBD2. V trimming: 1 base; J trimming: 6 bases; junction bases outside the gene matches: 9. The CDR3 covers 16 residues. The CDR3 is CASSLGAGGKEDTQYF. In DNA, the CDR3 is TGTGCCAGCAGTTTAGGGGCGGGGGGCAAAGAGGATACGCAGTATTTT.

This clonotype has only a few counts. This sequence joins TRBV5-1 and TRBJ2-7; perhaps TRBD1 as D (6 bases). V was shortened by 3 bases and J by 4 bases, with 17 bases between the two germline ends. The germline V gene has CDR1 SGHRS and CDR2 YFSETQ. The CDR3 spans 15 residues. CDR3 region: CASSSATGKGYEQYF. The DNA of the CDR3 is TGCGCCAGCAGCTCAGCTACAGGGAAAGGGTACGAGCAGTACTTC. Variable domain in full (rest from reference TRBV5-1 and TRBJ2-7): KAGVTQTPRYLIKTRGQQVTLSCSPISGHRSVSWYQQTPGQGLQFLFEYFSETQRNKGNFPGRFSGRQFSNSRSEMNVSTLELGDSALYLCASSSATGKGYEQYFGPGTRLTVT.

The chain recombines TRBV12-3 or TRBV12-4 with TRBJ1-4; possible D gene TRBD1, 5 bases. The germline V and J ends were trimmed by 8 bases and 3 bases, with 10 bases remaining between them. This CDR3 is 13 amino acids long. CDR3 region: CASGRDSNEKLFF. In DNA form, the CDR3 reads TGTGCCAGCGGCCGGGACTCTAATGAAAAACTGTTTTTT.

This chain links TRBV25-1 with TRBJ1-4, with a tentative D call TRBD1 (5 bases). Trimming stripped 3 bases from V and 6 bases from J, with 14 bases between. Germline V gene data show CDR1 as MGHDK and CDR2 as SYGVNS. This CDR3 spans 15 amino acids. This CDR3 reads CASSDSGGGDEKLFF. DNA of the CDR3: TGTGCCAGCAGTGATTCGGGGGGTGGTGATGAAAAACTGTTTTTT.

This clonotype appeared many times. This chain joins TRBV7-6 and TRBJ1-6; TRBD1 matches at 9 bases. This CDR3 is 13 amino acids long. The V gene end was trimmed by 6 bases and the J gene end by 9 bases; junction bases not matched to a gene: 3. Germline CDR1 reads SGHVS; CDR2 reads FNYEAQ. Here the CDR3 DNA reads TGTGCCAGCAGGGAGGACAGGGGTTCACCCCTCCACTTT. Residues: CASREDRGSPLHF.

At least ten counts were recorded for this clonotype. The chain recombines TRBV7-8 with TRBJ1-6; no reliable D call. Trimming removed 1 base at V and 2 bases at J, with 15 bases between. The CDR3 length is 18 residues. The germline gives CDR1 SGHVS, CDR2 FQNEAQ. The chain's CDR3 is CASSLVGWSRTYNSPLHF. In DNA form, the CDR3 reads TGTGCCAGCAGCTTAGTGGGTTGGAGTCGGACCTATAATTCACCCCTCCACTTT.

In this sample, this clonotype turned up a few times. The chain couples TRBV7-2 to TRBJ2-5; the D gene is possibly TRBD2 (5 bases). The ends were cut back, 3 bases at V and 2 bases at J, with 10 bases in the middle. Germline CDR1 and CDR2: SGHTA and FQGNSA. This CDR3 spans 14 amino acids. DNA of the CDR3: TGTGCCAGCAGCTTCGGACTGGAACAAGAGACCCAGTACTTC. It translates to CASSFGLEQETQYF.

This clonotype was seen more than once but under ten times. The V call is TRBV7-9, the J call TRBJ2-3, with a tentative D call TRBD1 (6 bases). In germline, CDR1 is SEHNR, CDR2 FQNEAQ (reference sequence). The CDR3 covers 13 residues. Trimming left V 8 bases short and J 2 bases short, with 11 bases between. CDR3 bases: TGTGCCAGCGGGGACACGAACACAGATACGCAGTATTTT. It codes for CASGDTNTDTQYF.

The DNA of the CDR3 is TGTGCCAGCAGCTTTTCCCCCACCGGGGAGCTGTTTTTT. It is translated as CASSFSPTGELFF. The chain has TRBV7-2 and TRBJ2-2; D call uncertain. Germline lookup yields CDR1 SGHTA and CDR2 FQGNSA. Between the trimmed V and J ends, which lost 3 bases and 4 bases, there was a span of 6 bases. The CDR3 contains 13 residues.

The chain recombines TRBV29-1 with TRBJ2-1; no definite D call. The CDR3 contains 15 residues. V was trimmed by 3 bases and J by 2 bases, leaving 14 bases between them. Germline V CDR1 and CDR2: SQVTM, ANQGSEA. The CDR3 nucleotides read TGCAGCGTTGACGGCGCACGCGATACCTACAATGAGCAGTTCTTC. This gives the protein CSVDGARDTYNEQFF.

This clonotype was found a few times. The chain recombines TRBV4-1 with TRBJ2-1; the match to TRBD2 covers 14 bases. J lost 4 bases, V lost 1 base, and 6 bases had no gene match. The CDR3 loop spans 18 amino acids. Germline V gene sequence: CDR1 MGHRA, CDR2 YSYEKL. CDR3 amino acids: CASSQGGLAGGGYNEQFF. CDR3 coding DNA: TGCGCCAGCAGCCAAGGTGGACTAGCGGGAGGTGGGTACAATGAGCAGTTCTTC.

This clonotype was counted many times. The chain couples TRBV7-2 to TRBJ2-5; D is unclear. The ends were cut back, 4 bases at V and 2 bases at J, with 8 bases in the middle. There are 13 residues in the CDR3. The germline V gene has CDR1 SGHTA and CDR2 FQGNSA. The chain's CDR3 is CASSWSEQETQYF. The CDR3 coding sequence is TGTGCCAGCAGCTGGAGTGAACAAGAGACCCAGTACTTC.

The V call is TRBV5-5, the J call TRBJ2-7; no clear D gene. The CDR3 is 13 residues long. Germline V gene data show CDR1 as SGHKS and CDR2 as YYEKEE (reference sequence). The V end lost 1 base, the J end lost 6 bases, and 11 bases lay between the germline ends. The CDR3 region is CASSLSQIPEQYF. The CDR3 region has the DNA TGTGCCAGCAGCTTGTCCCAGATACCCGAGCAGTACTTC.

This clonotype has a handful of counts. The V gene is TRBV6-6, the J gene TRBJ1-4, with D possibly TRBD1 on 6 matching bases. This CDR3 region has 13 residues. V was pared by 6 bases and J by 5 bases, with 10 bases between. The V gene's germline CDR1 is MNHNY and CDR2 SVGAGI (reference sequence). Here the CDR3 DNA reads TGTGCCAGCAGCGAGGACAGCAATGAAAAACTGTTTTTT. Protein sequence: CASSEDSNEKLFF.

The J gene is TRBJ1-5, the V gene TRBV19; D perhaps matches TRBD1 (6 bases). Germline lookup yields CDR1 LNHDA and CDR2 SQIVND (reference sequence). The CDR3 extends over 16 amino acids. V was trimmed by 3 bases and J by 2 bases, leaving 14 bases between them. The CDR3 DNA is TGTGCCAGTAGTATCGGGGGGGCCGTGGGCAATCAGCCCCAGCATTTT. Its translation is CASSIGGAVGNQPQHF.

This clonotype was seen at least ten times. This chain uses TRBV10-3 with TRBJ1-5; D possibly corresponds to TRBD1 (5 bases). CDR3 length equals 13 residues. Germline CDR1 and CDR2: ENHRY and SYGVKD. Between the trimmed V and J ends, which lost 3 bases and 3 bases, there was a span of 6 bases. The CDR3 sequence: CAISDRANQPQHF. For the CDR3, the DNA is TGTGCCATCAGTGACAGGGCCAATCAGCCCCAGCATTTT.

This sequence joins TRBV6-5 and TRBJ1-2, with 11 bases lining up with TRBD1. V lost 5 bases to trimming and J lost 3 bases; unmatched junction nucleotides: 5. The germline V gene encodes CDR1 MNHEY and CDR2 SVGAGI. The CDR3 is 15 residues long. The CDR3 region has the DNA TGTGCCAGCAGTCAGCGGACAGGGGGCGACTATGGCTACACCTTC. Protein product: CASSQRTGGDYGYTF.

This clonotype appeared many times. This rearrangement joins TRBV12-3 or TRBV12-4 to TRBJ2-5; 10 bases map to TRBD1. The CDR3 is 17 residues long. The V gene end was trimmed by 1 base and the J gene end by 1 base; junction bases not matched to a gene: 6. The CDR3 spells CASSLDGWTGGQETQYF. The CDR3 nucleotides read TGTGCCAGCAGTTTAGATGGGTGGACAGGGGGCCAAGAGACCCAGTACTTC.

This clonotype showed up just a few times. This chain connects TRBV3-1 to TRBJ2-5; 12 bases line up with TRBD2. With 3 bases clipped from V and 5 bases from J, the junction kept 13 bases outside the gene matches. The CDR3 spans 18 residues. CDR1 LGHDT and CDR2 YNNKEL come from the germline V gene (reference sequence). CDR3 amino acids: CASSQNLAGGGRAETQYF. For the CDR3, the DNA is TGTGCCAGCAGCCAGAACCTAGCGGGAGGGGGCCGTGCGGAGACCCAGTACTTC.

Of note for this clonotype: One end of the junction fails to match germline, which may point to a read error. The rearrangement links TRBV5-1 to TRBJ2-3; TRBD2 matches 9 bases. The CDR3 totals 14 residues. The germline V gene has CDR1 SGHRS and CDR2 YFSETQ. CDR3 amino acids: CACSLREGTDTQYF. CDR3 DNA: TGCGCCTGCAGCTTGCGGGAGGGGACAGATACGCAGTATTTT.

This clonotype was recorded many times. The gene calls are TRBV11-1 and TRBJ2-7, with D possibly TRBD2 on 5 matching bases. The germline CDR1 and CDR2 sequences are SGHAT and FQDESV (reference sequence). The CDR3 runs to 16 residues. Trimming took 2 bases from V and 0 from J, leaving 14 bases between them. The CDR3 sequence is CASSLRSGGFSYEQYF. The CDR3, as DNA: TGTGCCAGCAGCTTAAGGTCTGGAGGTTTCTCCTACGAGCAGTACTTC.